The 5 T cell receptor beta chains given below trace back to one sample, sequenced in a study of cytomegalovirus exposure and HLA in healthy donors. Both 60 Vbeta primers and 13 Jbeta primers went into the PCR. Profiled with immunoSEQ multiplex PCR; TCRdb holds only in-frame clones, not every one. This sample yields about 180,000 clones, of which about 82% are seen a single time; 1% belongs to the top ten. Sequencing used PBMCs. Every receptor here comes from a woman aged 45-59 years in good health and CMV-seropositive.

The chain couples TRBV19 to TRBJ1-2; 9 bases are shared with TRBD1. With V trimmed by 5 bases and J by 4 bases, 5 bases remained unmatched. The CDR3 spans 14 residues. Germline loops: CDR1 LNHDA, CDR2 SQIVND (reference sequence). CDR3 loop: CASSAGQGGYGYTF. CDR3 DNA: TGTGCCAGTAGTGCGGGACAGGGAGGCTATGGCTACACCTTC.

The rearrangement uses TRBV5-7 and TRBJ1-1; 10 nucleotides align to TRBD1. TRBV5-7 has ORF status, its function being uncertain. CDR3 length: 14 amino acids. Trimming took 7 bases from V and 4 from J; bases not matched to a gene: 7. The CDR3: CASGRQGACTEAFF. CDR3 nucleotide sequence: TGTGCCAGCGGACGACAGGGGGCATGCACTGAAGCTTTCTTT.

This clone was counted a single time. The rearrangement links TRBV11-3 to TRBJ2-2; perhaps TRBD2 as D (5 bases). Germline V lookup: CDR1 SGHNT, CDR2 YENEEA. The CDR3 has 15 residues. V shed 5 bases and J shed 0 bases, with 10 bases lying between them. CDR3 sequence reads: CASSTHGANTGELFF. For the CDR3, the DNA is TGTGCCAGCAGCACCCACGGGGCGAACACCGGGGAGCTGTTTTTT.

The V gene is TRBV18, the J gene TRBJ1-1, with D possibly TRBD1 on 6 matching bases. Germline CDR1 KGHSH, CDR2 LQKENI. This CDR3 is 16 amino acids long. The ends were cut back, 3 bases at V and 1 base at J, with 15 bases in the middle. The chain's CDR3 is CASSPPKAGANTEAFF. The CDR3 DNA is TGTGCCAGCTCACCCCCGAAGGCAGGGGCGAACACTGAAGCTTTCTTT.

V gene TRBV27 combines with J gene TRBJ1-5; possibly TRBD1 for D (6 bases). Trimming took off 5 bases at V and 0 bases at J, with 17 bases between the two ends. This CDR3 comprises 17 residues. Per the germline V gene, CDR1 is MNHEY and CDR2 is SMNVEV (reference sequence). The CDR3 bases are TGTGCCAGCAGTGCCTGGGGAGGGGGGTATAGCAATCAGCCCCAGCATTTT. Its protein is CASSAWGGGYSNQPQHF.